Listed here is a single T cell receptor beta chain. J was trimmed by 10 bases and V by 5 bases; bases with no gene match: 6. In germline, CDR1 is SEHNR, CDR2 FQNEAQ (reference sequence). CDR3 length: 15 amino acids. Sequencing was performed with immunoSEQ multiplex PCR; in TCRdb, only in-frame clones are kept and a portion is missing. Among approximately 180,000 clones listed, 80% to 95% were seen once. This sample was taken from a study of control samples from healthy donors and cancer patients. This chain uses TRBV7-9 with TRBJ2-1; 15 bases match TRBD2. Sequenced input: blood. This receptor was obtained from a woman in her 40s in good health. The DNA for the CDR3 is TGTGCCAGCAGCCCCGGACTAGCGGGGGGGCACGAGCAGTTCTTC. Amino acids: CASSPGLAGGHEQFF.